Below, 2 T cell receptor beta chains from the same sample are listed, as sequenced in a study of cytomegalovirus exposure and HLA in healthy donors. The PCR ran on 60 Vbeta and 13 Jbeta primers. Method: immunoSEQ multiplex PCR; TCRdb's copy keeps in-frame clones and lacks some. The sample consists of about 110,000 clones, under 90% of them appearing once. The sample consisted of PBMCs. These receptors came from a woman in her thirties in good health and CMV-seronegative.

This clone was picked up one time. The chain is built from TRBV19 and TRBJ2-3, with 12 positions matching TRBD2. Losses at the gene ends were 5 bases for V and 5 bases for J; bases not matched to a gene: 5. The CDR3 is made up of 15 amino acids. The germline gives CDR1 LNHDA, CDR2 SQIVND (reference sequence). The CDR3 region is CASSSRLAGEDTQYF. The CDR3 nucleotides read TGTGCCAGTAGTTCAAGACTAGCGGGAGAAGATACGCAGTATTTT.

This rearrangement joins TRBV28 to TRBJ1-1; D uncertain. Germline V gene data show CDR1 as MDHEN and CDR2 as SYDVKM. Trimming stripped 3 bases from V and 3 bases from J, with 5 bases between. The CDR3 runs to 12 residues. In DNA form, the CDR3 reads TGTGCCAGCAGTTTGATAGACACTGAAGCTTTCTTT. Translation: CASSLIDTEAFF.